This TCR beta chain comes out of a study of T cell responses to AZD1222 COVID-19 vaccine. Germline assignment: CDR1 SGHDT and CDR2 YYEEEE. Trimming took off 7 bases at V and 5 bases at J, with 12 bases between the two ends. The CDR3 sequence is 12 residues long. This clone has just one count. Some clones are missing from TCRdb's copy, which holds only in-frame ones; the method was immunoSEQ multiplex PCR. The sample includes some 120,000 clones, around nine tenths of them seen just once. The sequence came from an adult in good health. The V call is TRBV5-6, the J call TRBJ2-5, with unresolved D. Source: peripheral blood, taken on day 0 of MenACWY control vaccination. The CDR3 region is CASLGYGETQYF. In DNA form, the CDR3 reads TGTGCCAGCCTCGGGTATGGGGAGACCCAGTACTTC.